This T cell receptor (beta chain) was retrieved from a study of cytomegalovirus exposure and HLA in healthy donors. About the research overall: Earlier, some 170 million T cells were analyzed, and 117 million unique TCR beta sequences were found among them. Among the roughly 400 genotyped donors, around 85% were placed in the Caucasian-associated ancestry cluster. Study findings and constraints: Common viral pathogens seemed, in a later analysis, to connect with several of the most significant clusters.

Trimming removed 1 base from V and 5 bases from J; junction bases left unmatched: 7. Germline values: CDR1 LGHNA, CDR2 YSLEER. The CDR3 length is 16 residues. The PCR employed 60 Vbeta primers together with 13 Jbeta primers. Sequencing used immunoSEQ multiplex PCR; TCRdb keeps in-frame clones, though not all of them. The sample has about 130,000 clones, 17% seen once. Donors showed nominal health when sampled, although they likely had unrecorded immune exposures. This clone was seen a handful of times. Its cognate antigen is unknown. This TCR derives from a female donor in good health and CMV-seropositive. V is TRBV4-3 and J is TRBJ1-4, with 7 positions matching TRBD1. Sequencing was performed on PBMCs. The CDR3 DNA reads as TGCGCCAGCAGCCAAGCGGCGGGACAGCCAAATGAAAAACTGTTTTTT. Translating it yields CASSQAAGQPNEKLFF.